This T cell receptor (beta chain) was obtained from a study of identical twins. TCRdb processed the 5' RACE reads anew with MiXCR; each CDR3 protein has one entry. The table lists roughly 250,000 distinct CDR3 sequences, about 7.3% of them singletons. This clonotype was detected ten times or more. Germline CDR1 SGHTA, CDR2 FQGNSA. This CDR3 is built from 13 residues. V lost 5 bases to trimming and J lost 10 bases, with 14 bases between them. The same specimen was also included in a second study, on yellow fever vaccine responses in identical twins.

This rearrangement joins TRBV7-2 to TRBJ2-2; no definite D call. The sequence was collected from a woman in her late teens or twenties in good health. Material for sequencing was memory (CD45RO+) T cells sorted from blood. The CDR3 bases are TGTGCCAGCAGCCTAACCGGGCCCTTGGAGCTGTTTTTT. Protein sequence: CASSLTGPLELFF.